This is a list of T cell receptor beta chains from one sample in a study of graft-versus-host responses after intestinal transplantation. Their antigens remain unidentified. Assay used: immunoSEQ multiplex PCR; TCRdb lists only in-frame clones, some missing. The table includes approximately 100,000 clones, 90% detected once. The material was unstimulated CD4+ T cells sorted from spleen or lymph node cells, obtained before intestinal transplant. The receptor set was obtained from a human donor who received an intestinal transplant. Both conserved end residues are part of each CDR3. Fields, in order: J gene, clone size, V gene, D gene, CDR3 DNA, CDR3 protein. The D gene is left open where the match is weak. Size is omitted from some rows. Given values are once, few, many or a class for expanded clones.

TRBJ1-2 . TRBV5-1 . TGCGCCAGCAGCCCAGAGTTCGTGGGGCCCTCCCACTATGGCTACACCTTC CASSPEFVGPSHYGYTF
TRBJ1-2 . TRBV9 TRBD1 TGTGCCAGCAGCCCCAAAAGGGGGCAGGGCTATGGCTACACCTTC CASSPKRGQGYGYTF
TRBJ2-7 . TRBV10-2 TRBD1 TGCGCCAGCAGTGAGCCTGGGACAGGGTTTAACGAGCAGTACTTC CASSEPGTGFNEQYF
TRBJ2-7 . TRBV3-1/TRBV3-2 . TGTGCCAGCAGTAGTAAGTACTTC CASSSKYF
TRBJ1-1 . TRBV6-1 . TGTGCCAGCAGTACGGACACCTTCACTGAAGCTTTCTTT CASSTDTFTEAFF
TRBJ2-1 . TRBV2 TRBD2 TGTGCCAGCAGTGAAACCGGACTAGCGGGGATTGGGGTTTACAATGAGCAGTTCTTC CASSETGLAGIGVYNEQFF
TRBJ2-3 . TRBV5-4 . TGTGCCAGCAGCGTCGGTGGCGGAAGCACAGATACGCAGTATTTT CASSVGGGSTDTQYF
TRBJ2-5 once TRBV15 . TGTGCCACCAGCATGAGGGATCCAGAGACCCAGTACTTC CATSMRDPETQYF
TRBJ1-3 . TRBV5-1 TRBD1 TGCGCCAGCAGCTTGGTGGGACAGGGTCCGAATGGAAACACCATATATTTT CASSLVGQGPNGNTIYF
TRBJ2-5 . TRBV4-2 TRBD2 TGTGCCAGCAGCCAAGGGAATGGACTAGCGGGGAGCGCCCAGTACTTC CASSQGNGLAGSAQYF
TRBJ1-1 once TRBV6-6 . TGTGCCAGCAGTTACGGGGCAACGAACACTGAAGCTTTCTTT CASSYGATNTEAFF
TRBJ2-7 . TRBV7-6 . TGTGCCAGCAGCCCACAGGGTCTAAGGAGCTCCTACGAGCAGTACTTC CASSPQGLRSSYEQYF
TRBJ2-2 . TRBV5-1 TRBD2 TGCGCCAGCAGCTGGGGACTAGCGGGGTACACCGGGGAGCTGTTTTTT CASSWGLAGYTGELFF
TRBJ2-3 . TRBV10-3 . TGTGCCATCAGTGAGTCGGCGGGGGCCACAGATACGCAGTATTTT CAISESAGATDTQYF
TRBJ2-2 . TRBV10-3 TRBD2 TGTGCCATCAGTGAGTCGAAAACTAGCGGGGACACCGGGGAGCTGTTTTTT CAISESKTSGDTGELFF
TRBJ2-2 . TRBV11-2 TRBD2 TGTGCCAGCAGCTATACATCGGGGGGGATTAACACCGGGGAGCTGTTTTTT CASSYTSGGINTGELFF
TRBJ2-7 . TRBV9 TRBD1 TGTGCCAGCAGTAGGGGACAGGGATCCTACGAGCAGTACTTC CASSRGQGSYEQYF
TRBJ1-1 . TRBV12-5 TRBD1 TGTGCTAGTGGTTCGACAGGGGGCATAGTGAACACTGAAGCTTTCTTT CASGSTGGIVNTEAFF
TRBJ2-5 once TRBV5-1 TRBD1 TGCGCCAGCAGCTTCACAGGGGGTGAGACCCAGTACTTC CASSFTGGETQYF
TRBJ1-4 . TRBV9 . TGTGCCAGCAGCCCCGGGGGGCGCGGAGTTAATGAAAAACTGTTTTTT CASSPGGRGVNEKLFF
TRBJ2-3 . TRBV7-2 . TGTGCCAGCAGCACTAGAGCGGGAGATACGCAGTATTTT CASSTRAGDTQYF
TRBJ2-5 . TRBV2 TRBD2 TGTGCCAGCAGTGATCGGACTAGTGGGCGGGAGACCCAGTACTTC CASSDRTSGRETQYF
TRBJ1-2 . TRBV6-6 TRBD1 TGTGCCAGCGGACTAATCGGGACAGGGCGAGGCTACACCTTC CASGLIGTGRGYTF
TRBJ1-1 . TRBV5-1 . TGCGCCAGCAGCTTGCAACCCAGGACGGGAGACACTGAAGCTTTCTTT CASSLQPRTGDTEAFF
TRBJ1-2 . TRBV19 TRBD1 TGTGCCAGTAGTGGGACAGGGGGCTCCTATGGCTACACCTTC CASSGTGGSYGYTF
TRBJ2-3 . TRBV19 TRBD1 TGTGCCAGTAGTACCCCGGGACAGGGGCGAGATACGCAGTATTTT CASSTPGQGRDTQYF
TRBJ2-7 once TRBV5-1 TRBD1 TGCGCCAGCAGCCCCCGGGACAGGGGGTATCACGAGCAGTACTTC CASSPRDRGYHEQYF
TRBJ1-2 . TRBV4-1 TRBD1 TGCGCCAGCAGCCAGACTACAGGGGGCCTTGGCTACACCTTC CASSQTTGGLGYTF
TRBJ1-3 . TRBV6-5 TRBD1 TGTGCCAGCAGACGCCTGACAGGGGCTGGAAACACCATATATTTT CASRRLTGAGNTIYF
TRBJ1-4 . TRBV6-5 TRBD1 TGTGCCAGCAGTGATGGACAGGGTCGGAAACTGTTTTTT CASSDGQGRKLFF
TRBJ2-1 . TRBV5-8 . TGTGCCAGCAGCCCGGGGGAAAACTCCTACAATGAGCAGTTCTTC CASSPGENSYNEQFF
TRBJ2-7 few TRBV5-6 . TGTGCCAGCAGCCGGGACACCTACGAGCAGTACTTC CASSRDTYEQYF
TRBJ2-1 . TRBV13 . TGTGCCAGCAGCCCAGAGGGAAATGAGCAGTTCTTC CASSPEGNEQFF
TRBJ2-1 . TRBV10-2 . TGCGCCAGCAGAAGTGGGGGGACGGATGAGCAGTTCTTC CASRSGGTDEQFF